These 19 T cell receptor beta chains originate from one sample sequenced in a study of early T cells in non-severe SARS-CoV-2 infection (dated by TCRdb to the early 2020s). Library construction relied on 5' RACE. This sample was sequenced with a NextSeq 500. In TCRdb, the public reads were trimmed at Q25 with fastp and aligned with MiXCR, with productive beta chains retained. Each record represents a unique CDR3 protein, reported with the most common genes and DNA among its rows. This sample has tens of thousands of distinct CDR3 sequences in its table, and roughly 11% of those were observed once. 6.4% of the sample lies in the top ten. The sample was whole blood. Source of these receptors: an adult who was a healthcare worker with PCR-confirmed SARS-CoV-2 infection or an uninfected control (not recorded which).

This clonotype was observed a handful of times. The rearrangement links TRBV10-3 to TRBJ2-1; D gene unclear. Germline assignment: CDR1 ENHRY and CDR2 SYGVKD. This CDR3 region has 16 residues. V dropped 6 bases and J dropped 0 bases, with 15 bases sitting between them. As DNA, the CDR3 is TGTGCCATCAGCCTAGTTACCATCCCCTCCTACAATGAGCAGTTCTTC. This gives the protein CAISLVTIPSYNEQFF.

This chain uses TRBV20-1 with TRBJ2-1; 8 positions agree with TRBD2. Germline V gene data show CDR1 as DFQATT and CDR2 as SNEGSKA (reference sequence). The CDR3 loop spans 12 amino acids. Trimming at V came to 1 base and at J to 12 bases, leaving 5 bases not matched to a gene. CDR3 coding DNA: TGCAGTGCTAGAGTGGGACTAGGAGGGCAGTTCTTC. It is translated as CSARVGLGGQFF.

DNA for the CDR3: TGCGCCAGCACCACTGGACCGCGATCTGAGCAGTTCTTC. Translation gives CASTTGPRSEQFF. The genes are TRBV10-2 and TRBJ2-1; D unresolved. Germline loops: CDR1 WSHSY, CDR2 SAAADI. V lost 7 bases and J lost 9, with 16 bases in between. This CDR3 region has 13 residues.

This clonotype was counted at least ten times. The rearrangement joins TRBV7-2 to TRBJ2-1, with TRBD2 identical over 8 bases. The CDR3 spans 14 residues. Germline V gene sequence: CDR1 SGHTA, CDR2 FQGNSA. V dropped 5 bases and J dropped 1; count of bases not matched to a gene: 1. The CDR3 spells CASSRGGSYNEQFF. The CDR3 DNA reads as TGTGCCAGCAGCCGGGGGGGTTCCTACAATGAGCAGTTCTTC. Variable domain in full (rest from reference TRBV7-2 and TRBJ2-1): GAGVSQSPSNKVTEKGKDVELRCDPISGHTALYWYRQSLGQGLEFLIYFQGNSAPDKSGLPSDRFSAERTGGSVSTLTIQRTQQEDSAVYLCASSRGGSYNEQFFGPGTRLTVL.

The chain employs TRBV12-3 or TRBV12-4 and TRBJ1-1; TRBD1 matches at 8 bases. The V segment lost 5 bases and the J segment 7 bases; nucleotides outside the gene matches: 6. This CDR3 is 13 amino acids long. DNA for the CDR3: TGTGCCAGCAGTACAGGGGGAGTTGGTGAAGCTTTCTTT. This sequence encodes CASSTGGVGEAFF.

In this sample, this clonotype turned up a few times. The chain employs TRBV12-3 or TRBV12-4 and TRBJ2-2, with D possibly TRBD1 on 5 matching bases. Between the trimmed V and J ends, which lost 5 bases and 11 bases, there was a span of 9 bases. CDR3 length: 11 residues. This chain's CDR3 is CASSTRTELFF. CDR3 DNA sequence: TGTGCCAGCAGTACCCGGACAGAGCTGTTTTTT.

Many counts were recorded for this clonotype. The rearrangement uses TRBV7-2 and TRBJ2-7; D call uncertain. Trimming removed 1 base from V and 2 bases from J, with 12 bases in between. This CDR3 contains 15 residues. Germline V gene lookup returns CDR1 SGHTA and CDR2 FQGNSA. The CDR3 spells CASSLGFGVPYEQYF. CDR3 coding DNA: TGTGCCAGCAGCTTAGGGTTTGGCGTCCCCTACGAGCAGTACTTC.

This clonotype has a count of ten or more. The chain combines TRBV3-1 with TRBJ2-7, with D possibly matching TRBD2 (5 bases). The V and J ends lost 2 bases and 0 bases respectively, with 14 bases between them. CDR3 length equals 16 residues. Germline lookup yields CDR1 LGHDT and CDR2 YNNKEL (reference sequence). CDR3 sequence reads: CASSQRGGFSSYEQYF. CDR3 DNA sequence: TGTGCCAGCAGCCAACGCGGCGGGTTTAGCTCCTACGAGCAGTACTTC.

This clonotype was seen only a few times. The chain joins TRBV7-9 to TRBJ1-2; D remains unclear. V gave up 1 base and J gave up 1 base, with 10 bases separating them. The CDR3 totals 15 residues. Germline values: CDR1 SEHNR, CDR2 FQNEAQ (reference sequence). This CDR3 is CASSLGGGSNYGYTF. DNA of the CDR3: TGTGCCAGCAGCTTAGGTGGCGGGAGTAACTATGGCTACACCTTC.

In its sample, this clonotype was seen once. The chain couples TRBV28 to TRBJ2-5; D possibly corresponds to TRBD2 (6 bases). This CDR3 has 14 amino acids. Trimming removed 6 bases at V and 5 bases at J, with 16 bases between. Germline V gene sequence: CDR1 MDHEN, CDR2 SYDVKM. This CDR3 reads CASSGRAGEETQYF. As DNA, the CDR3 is TGTGCCAGCAGCGGGAGAGCCGGGGAGGAGACCCAGTACTTC.

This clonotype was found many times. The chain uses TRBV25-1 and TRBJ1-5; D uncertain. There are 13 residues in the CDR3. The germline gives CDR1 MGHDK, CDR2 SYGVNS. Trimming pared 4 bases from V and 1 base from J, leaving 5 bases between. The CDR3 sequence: CASSATSNQPQHF. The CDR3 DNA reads TGTGCCAGCAGTGCAACAAGCAATCAGCCCCAGCATTTT.

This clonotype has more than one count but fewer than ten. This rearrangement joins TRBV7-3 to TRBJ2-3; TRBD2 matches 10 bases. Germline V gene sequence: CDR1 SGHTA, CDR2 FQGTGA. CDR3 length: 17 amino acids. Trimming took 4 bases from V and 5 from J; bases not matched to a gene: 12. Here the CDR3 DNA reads TGTGCCAGCAGCTCTCTCCGTGGAGCGGGAGGGGAAGATACGCAGTATTTT. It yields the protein CASSSLRGAGGEDTQYF.

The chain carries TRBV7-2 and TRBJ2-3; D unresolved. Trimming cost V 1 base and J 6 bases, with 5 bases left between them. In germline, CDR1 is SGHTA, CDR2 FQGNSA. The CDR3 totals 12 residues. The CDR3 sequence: CASSLDWDTQYF. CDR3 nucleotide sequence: TGTGCCAGCAGCTTAGATTGGGATACGCAGTATTTT.

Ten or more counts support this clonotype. The CDR3 here is CASQGLEETQYF. CDR3 nucleotide sequence: TGTGCCAGCCAGGGTCTGGAAGAGACCCAGTACTTC. V and J are TRBV7-9 and TRBJ2-5; perhaps TRBD1 as D (5 bases). The V end was cut by 8 bases, the J end by 3 bases, with 10 bases between. The CDR3 is made up of 12 amino acids. Germline V lookup: CDR1 SEHNR, CDR2 FQNEAQ (reference sequence).

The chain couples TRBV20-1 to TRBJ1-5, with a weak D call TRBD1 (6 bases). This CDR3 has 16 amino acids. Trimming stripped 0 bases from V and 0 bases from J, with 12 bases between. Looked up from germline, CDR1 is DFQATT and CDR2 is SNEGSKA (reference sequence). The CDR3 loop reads CSAREGGVFSNQPQHF. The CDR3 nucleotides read TGCAGTGCTAGAGAAGGGGGAGTTTTTAGCAATCAGCCCCAGCATTTT.

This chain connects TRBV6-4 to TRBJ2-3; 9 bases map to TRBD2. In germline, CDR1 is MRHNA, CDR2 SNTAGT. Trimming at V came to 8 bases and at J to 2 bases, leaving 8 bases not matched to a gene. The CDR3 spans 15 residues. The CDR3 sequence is CASSLAGAATDTQYF. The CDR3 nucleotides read TGTGCCAGCTCCTTAGCGGGAGCGGCCACAGATACGCAGTATTTT.

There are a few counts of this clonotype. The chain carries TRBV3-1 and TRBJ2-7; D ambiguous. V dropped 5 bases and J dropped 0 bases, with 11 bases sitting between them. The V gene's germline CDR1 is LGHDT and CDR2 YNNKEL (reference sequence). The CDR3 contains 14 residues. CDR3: CASSTHRTSYEQYF. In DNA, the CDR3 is TGTGCCAGCAGCACACACCGGACCTCCTACGAGCAGTACTTC.

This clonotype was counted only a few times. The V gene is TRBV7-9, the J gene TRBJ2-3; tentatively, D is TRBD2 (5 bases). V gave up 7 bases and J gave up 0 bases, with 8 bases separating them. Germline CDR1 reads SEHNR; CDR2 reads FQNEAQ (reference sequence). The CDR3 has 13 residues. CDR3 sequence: CASMRGSTDTQYF. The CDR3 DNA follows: TGTGCCAGCATGCGCGGGAGCACAGATACGCAGTATTTT. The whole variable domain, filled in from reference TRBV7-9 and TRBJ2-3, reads DTGVSQNPRHKITKRGQNVTFRCDPISEHNRLYWYRQTLGQGPEFLTYFQNEAQLEKSRLLSDRFSAERPKGSFSTLEIQRTEQGDSAMYLCASMRGSTDTQYFGPGTRLTVL.

The CDR3 nucleotides read TGTGCCAGCAGCACCCTCGGGGCCCACTACAATGAGCAGTTCTTC. Amino acids: CASSTLGAHYNEQFF. This chain uses TRBV21-1 with TRBJ2-1; the D segment call TRBD2 is taken from the table without a DNA check. TRBV21-1 is a documented pseudogene. CDR3 size: 15 residues.